This T cell receptor (beta chain) derives from a study of blood T cells in healthy people across ages. Broader study findings: Naive T cell percentage and TCR beta diversity correlated strongly.

The CDR3 totals 16 residues. Per the germline V gene, CDR1 is SEHNR and CDR2 is FQNEAQ (reference sequence). V was shortened by 1 base and J by 0 bases, with 11 bases between the two germline ends. This clonotype has a handful of counts. Its antigen is unknown. It was with a sample-barcoded 5' primer and a J-beta primer mix that a second PCR of roughly 7 to 12 cycles was run. TCRdb reanalysed the 5' RACE reads using MiXCR and keeps one entry per CDR3 protein. The sample holds more than 1,000,000 distinct CDR3 sequences; approximately 25% are singletons and the top ten take approximately 0.71%. These records were also assigned to another study, of T cells of mothers and their children. That source reports: Second-PCR primer M1S introduced sample barcodes and 2-4 random nucleotides.

Sequencing input: blood. V is TRBV7-9 and J is TRBJ2-3, with D perhaps matching TRBD2 (6 bases). The clonotype comes from a girl aged 2-15 years in good health. The CDR3 sequence is CASSLDGRGSTDTQYF. The CDR3 DNA follows: TGTGCCAGCAGCTTAGACGGACGGGGGAGCACAGATACGCAGTATTTT.